These T cell receptor beta chains were read from a single sample in a study of blood T cell repertoires in COVID-19. Only in-frame clones appear in the TCRdb table, and some are missing; sequencing was by immunoSEQ multiplex PCR. Of 150,000 to 200,000 clones in the sample, 86% were seen once. The source material was peripheral blood. The receptors were gathered from a man between 65 and 85 years old with acute or convalescent COVID-19. The CDR3 runs from the conserved cysteine through the conserved F or W. The order of the fields is V gene, CDR3 length, clone size, D gene, J gene, CDR3 DNA, CDR3 protein. A D gene is named only where the DNA matches it firmly. Clone size, where shown, is once, few, many, or a class for clones that have expanded.

V gene: TRBV19; CDR3 length: 14; clone size: -; D gene: -; J gene: TRBJ1-6; CDR3 DNA: TGTGCCAGTAGTATTGGGGGGGCTGATTCACCCCTCCACTTT; CDR3 protein: CASSIGGADSPLHF
V gene: TRBV12-3/TRBV12-4; CDR3 length: 13; clone size: few; D gene: -; J gene: TRBJ2-2; CDR3 DNA: TGTGCCAGCAGTTTAATCCAGGTCGGGGAGCTGTTTTTT; CDR3 protein: CASSLIQVGELFF
V gene: TRBV30; CDR3 length: 15; clone size: -; D gene: -; J gene: TRBJ2-3; CDR3 DNA: TGTGCCTGGAGCTGGACACCGACTAGCACAGATACGCAGTATTTT; CDR3 protein: CAWSWTPTSTDTQYF
V gene: TRBV5-1; CDR3 length: 16; clone size: -; D gene: -; J gene: TRBJ1-2; CDR3 DNA: TGCGCCAGCAATTTTTTCTACCCCGCAAACGAGGATGGCTACACCTTC; CDR3 protein: CASNFFYPANEDGYTF
V gene: TRBV6-1; CDR3 length: 15; clone size: once; D gene: TRBD2; J gene: TRBJ2-5; CDR3 DNA: TGTGCCAGCAGTGAAGGTCCTAGCGGGGGAAAGACCCAGTACTTC; CDR3 protein: CASSEGPSGGKTQYF
V gene: TRBV7-8; CDR3 length: 12; clone size: -; D gene: -; J gene: TRBJ2-1; CDR3 DNA: TGTGCCAGCAGCTACCTCCGGGATGAGCAGTTCTTC; CDR3 protein: CASSYLRDEQFF
V gene: TRBV6-1; CDR3 length: 15; clone size: -; D gene: -; J gene: TRBJ2-4; CDR3 DNA: TGTGCCAGCAGTGAAGCAGGAGACAGACAAAACATTCAGTACTTC; CDR3 protein: CASSEAGDRQNIQYF
V gene: TRBV25-1; CDR3 length: 15; clone size: -; D gene: -; J gene: TRBJ1-6; CDR3 DNA: TGTGCCAGCCAGGACAGCGTGGGCTTCAATTCACCCCTCCACTTT; CDR3 protein: CASQDSVGFNSPLHF
V gene: TRBV11-3; CDR3 length: 14; clone size: -; D gene: -; J gene: TRBJ1-1; CDR3 DNA: TGTGCCAGCAGTCCCCCGGGACAGAACACTGAAGCTTTCTTT; CDR3 protein: CASSPPGQNTEAFF
V gene: TRBV9; CDR3 length: 14; clone size: -; D gene: -; J gene: TRBJ1-2; CDR3 DNA: TGTGCCAGCAGCACGCGGGGGCGGACGACTGGCTACACCTTC; CDR3 protein: CASSTRGRTTGYTF
V gene: TRBV6-2/TRBV6-3; CDR3 length: 13; clone size: -; D gene: TRBD2; J gene: TRBJ2-2; CDR3 DNA: TGTGCCAGCAGTTACTCGCGGGGGGGGGAGCTGTTTTTT; CDR3 protein: CASSYSRGGELFF
V gene: TRBV28; CDR3 length: 16; clone size: -; D gene: TRBD1; J gene: TRBJ1-6; CDR3 DNA: TGTGCCAGCACCCTTATACAGGGGGCGCGGAATTCACCCCTCCACTTT; CDR3 protein: CASTLIQGARNSPLHF
V gene: TRBV14; CDR3 length: 14; clone size: -; D gene: -; J gene: TRBJ2-1; CDR3 DNA: TGTGCCAGCAGCCCCTCCAGCTCCTACAATGAGCAGTTCTTC; CDR3 protein: CASSPSSSYNEQFF
V gene: TRBV7-8; CDR3 length: 15; clone size: -; D gene: TRBD1; J gene: TRBJ1-2; CDR3 DNA: TGTGCCAGCAGCCCGACGACAGGGGGGTTCGGTGGCTACACCTTC; CDR3 protein: CASSPTTGGFGGYTF
V gene: TRBV9; CDR3 length: 17; clone size: -; D gene: -; J gene: TRBJ2-1; CDR3 DNA: TGTGCCAGCAGCGTAGGGCTTGGGGGGACTGCCTACAATGAGCAGTTCTTC; CDR3 protein: CASSVGLGGTAYNEQFF
V gene: TRBV19; CDR3 length: 14; clone size: -; D gene: -; J gene: TRBJ1-1; CDR3 DNA: TGTGCCAGTAGTATCCGGGACAAAAGGGGTGAAGCTTTCTTT; CDR3 protein: CASSIRDKRGEAFF
V gene: TRBV5-4; CDR3 length: 13; clone size: -; D gene: -; J gene: TRBJ1-1; CDR3 DNA: TGTGCCAGCAGCGGGGCAGGGAACACTGAAGCTTTCTTT; CDR3 protein: CASSGAGNTEAFF
V gene: TRBV3-1/TRBV3-2; CDR3 length: 14; clone size: -; D gene: -; J gene: TRBJ2-5; CDR3 DNA: TGTGCCAGCACCCCACGTGGGGGCGGAGAGACCCAGTACTTC; CDR3 protein: CASTPRGGGETQYF
V gene: TRBV28; CDR3 length: 14; clone size: -; D gene: TRBD1; J gene: TRBJ1-1; CDR3 DNA: TGTGCCAGCAGAGCCGGGACAGGAAACACTGAAGCTTTCTTT; CDR3 protein: CASRAGTGNTEAFF
V gene: TRBV7-3; CDR3 length: 15; clone size: -; D gene: TRBD2; J gene: TRBJ2-1; CDR3 DNA: TGTGCCAGCAGCTTATTAGCGGGAGGGCCCAATGAGCAGTTCTTC; CDR3 protein: CASSLLAGGPNEQFF
V gene: TRBV28; CDR3 length: 18; clone size: few; D gene: -; J gene: TRBJ1-2; CDR3 DNA: TGTGCCAGCAGCCAAGTTCTCCCCTTTTCCAGTGCTAACTATGGCTACACCTTC; CDR3 protein: CASSQVLPFSSANYGYTF
V gene: TRBV30; CDR3 length: 15; clone size: -; D gene: -; J gene: TRBJ1-4; CDR3 DNA: TGTGCCTGGACTCTTAAGGGACTGAGTAATGAAAAACTGTTTTTT; CDR3 protein: CAWTLKGLSNEKLFF
V gene: TRBV10-1; CDR3 length: 12; clone size: -; D gene: TRBD1; J gene: TRBJ1-5; CDR3 DNA: TGCGCCAGCAATTACAGGGACAGGGCCCAGCATTTT; CDR3 protein: CASNYRDRAQHF
V gene: TRBV7-6; CDR3 length: 15; clone size: -; D gene: TRBD1; J gene: TRBJ1-4; CDR3 DNA: TGTGCCAGCAGCTCAGACAGGGGGCAGGTTGAAAAACTGTTTTTT; CDR3 protein: CASSSDRGQVEKLFF
V gene: TRBV29-1; CDR3 length: 17; clone size: -; D gene: TRBD1; J gene: TRBJ2-6; CDR3 DNA: TGCAGCGTTGAGTCCGGGACAGCGACTTCTGGGGCCAACGTCCTGACTTTC; CDR3 protein: CSVESGTATSGANVLTF
V gene: TRBV28; CDR3 length: 12; clone size: -; D gene: -; J gene: TRBJ2-3; CDR3 DNA: TGTGCCAGCAGGCCCCCGGGGAAAACGCAGTATTTT; CDR3 protein: CASRPPGKTQYF
V gene: TRBV9; CDR3 length: 15; clone size: -; D gene: -; J gene: TRBJ1-4; CDR3 DNA: TGTGCCAGCAGCGTAGGAAGGGGGGGTAATGAAAAACTGTTTTTT; CDR3 protein: CASSVGRGGNEKLFF
V gene: TRBV19; CDR3 length: 16; clone size: -; D gene: TRBD2; J gene: TRBJ2-4; CDR3 DNA: TGTGCCAGTAGTATAGGGACTACTAGCGGGATGAACATTCAGTACTTC; CDR3 protein: CASSIGTTSGMNIQYF
V gene: TRBV27; CDR3 length: 14; clone size: -; D gene: -; J gene: TRBJ2-1; CDR3 DNA: TGTGCCAGCAGTTTCGCGGGGCCCTACAATGAGCAGTTCTTC; CDR3 protein: CASSFAGPYNEQFF
V gene: TRBV29-1; CDR3 length: 12; clone size: -; D gene: TRBD2; J gene: TRBJ2-1; CDR3 DNA: TGCAGCTCCGCGGGGGCCTACAATGAGCAGTTCTTC; CDR3 protein: CSSAGAYNEQFF
V gene: TRBV6-5; CDR3 length: 15; clone size: -; D gene: TRBD1; J gene: TRBJ2-5; CDR3 DNA: TGTGCCAGCAGTCGCAGGACAGGGTACCAAGAGACCCAGTACTTC; CDR3 protein: CASSRRTGYQETQYF
V gene: TRBV18; CDR3 length: 14; clone size: -; D gene: -; J gene: TRBJ1-3; CDR3 DNA: TGTGCCAGCTCACCCACTGGGGCTGGGAACACCATATATTTT; CDR3 protein: CASSPTGAGNTIYF
V gene: TRBV18; CDR3 length: 14; clone size: -; D gene: TRBD2; J gene: TRBJ2-3; CDR3 DNA: TGTGCCAGCTCACAGCGGGAGGGCCCTGATACGCAGTATTTT; CDR3 protein: CASSQREGPDTQYF
V gene: TRBV19; CDR3 length: 15; clone size: once; D gene: TRBD1; J gene: TRBJ1-1; CDR3 DNA: TGTGCCAGTACGGGGTGGACAGGGCAGAACACTGAAGCTTTCTTT; CDR3 protein: CASTGWTGQNTEAFF
V gene: TRBV27; CDR3 length: 18; clone size: -; D gene: -; J gene: TRBJ2-7; CDR3 DNA: TGTGCCAGCAGTTACGGAAGGATTCGGACAGACACCCTAGGGGAGCAGTACTTC; CDR3 protein: CASSYGRIRTDTLGEQYF
V gene: TRBV4-2; CDR3 length: 19; clone size: -; D gene: TRBD2; J gene: TRBJ2-1; CDR3 DNA: TGTGCCAGCAGCCCGTGGGCACTAGCGGGGGGTGAAGGGAGCAATGAGCAGTTCTTC; CDR3 protein: CASSPWALAGGEGSNEQFF
V gene: TRBV19; CDR3 length: 14; clone size: -; D gene: -; J gene: TRBJ2-6; CDR3 DNA: TGTGCCAGTAGTGAGAGCTCTGGGGCCAACGTCCTGACTTTC; CDR3 protein: CASSESSGANVLTF
V gene: TRBV7-3; CDR3 length: 17; clone size: once; D gene: -; J gene: TRBJ2-3; CDR3 DNA: TGTGCCAGCAGCCCCTCCCCGCATATCACAGATGGAGATACGCAGTATTTT; CDR3 protein: CASSPSPHITDGDTQYF
V gene: TRBV29-1; CDR3 length: 10; clone size: -; D gene: -; J gene: TRBJ1-1; CDR3 DNA: TGCAGCGTTGGGCATCAAGAAGCTTTCTTT; CDR3 protein: CSVGHQEAFF
V gene: TRBV30; CDR3 length: 17; clone size: -; D gene: -; J gene: TRBJ1-4; CDR3 DNA: TGTGCCTGGAGTGAGAGGGCCGAGACACCTCTGCGGGAAAAACTGTTTTTT; CDR3 protein: CAWSERAETPLREKLFF
V gene: TRBV4-3; CDR3 length: 15; clone size: -; D gene: -; J gene: TRBJ1-3; CDR3 DNA: TGCGCCAGCAGCCAAGAGGCAGTACCTGGAAACACCATATATTTT; CDR3 protein: CASSQEAVPGNTIYF
V gene: TRBV5-6; CDR3 length: 15; clone size: -; D gene: -; J gene: TRBJ1-1; CDR3 DNA: TGTGCCAGCAGCTTACAGGGTAATAGAAAGACTGAAGCTTTCTTT; CDR3 protein: CASSLQGNRKTEAFF
V gene: TRBV3-1/TRBV3-2; CDR3 length: 13; clone size: once; D gene: TRBD1; J gene: TRBJ2-7; CDR3 DNA: TGTGCCAGCAGCAACTTCGGGACAGGGGAGCAGTACTTC; CDR3 protein: CASSNFGTGEQYF
V gene: TRBV5-4; CDR3 length: 16; clone size: -; D gene: TRBD2; J gene: TRBJ2-3; CDR3 DNA: TGTGCCAGCAGCTCTCCCGGGACTAGCGGCACAGATACGCAGTATTTT; CDR3 protein: CASSSPGTSGTDTQYF
V gene: TRBV6-5; CDR3 length: 13; clone size: -; D gene: -; J gene: TRBJ1-1; CDR3 DNA: TGTGCCAGCAGTTACTCTTTGGGGCCTGAAGCTTTCTTT; CDR3 protein: CASSYSLGPEAFF
V gene: TRBV7-8; CDR3 length: 13; clone size: -; D gene: -; J gene: TRBJ1-2; CDR3 DNA: TGTGCCAGCAGCCGGACCGGGAACTATGGCTACACCTTC; CDR3 protein: CASSRTGNYGYTF
V gene: TRBV10-3; CDR3 length: 14; clone size: -; D gene: -; J gene: TRBJ1-5; CDR3 DNA: TGTGCCATCAGTGTAAGTGGGGGAGGGCAGCCCCAGCATTTT; CDR3 protein: CAISVSGGGQPQHF
V gene: TRBV7-9; CDR3 length: 14; clone size: -; D gene: TRBD1; J gene: TRBJ2-2; CDR3 DNA: TGTGCCAGCAGCCAAACAGGGGACACCGGGGAGCTGTTTTTT; CDR3 protein: CASSQTGDTGELFF
V gene: TRBV5-1; CDR3 length: 15; clone size: -; D gene: -; J gene: TRBJ2-3; CDR3 DNA: TGCGCCAGCAGCTTGGCAGGGGCGTTCACAGATACGCAGTATTTT; CDR3 protein: CASSLAGAFTDTQYF
V gene: TRBV24-1; CDR3 length: 19; clone size: once; D gene: TRBD2; J gene: TRBJ2-5; CDR3 DNA: TGTGCCACCAGTGATCCGAGAATAGGACTAGCAGAGGACGGAGAGACCCAGTACTTC; CDR3 protein: CATSDPRIGLAEDGETQYF
V gene: TRBV11-3; CDR3 length: 16; clone size: once; D gene: TRBD2; J gene: TRBJ2-1; CDR3 DNA: TGTGCCAGCAGCTTAGACGGGCGGGGGGGCTTGGATGAGCAGTTCTTC; CDR3 protein: CASSLDGRGGLDEQFF
V gene: TRBV27; CDR3 length: 14; clone size: -; D gene: TRBD2; J gene: TRBJ2-1; CDR3 DNA: TGTGCCAGCAGGCAACTAGCGGAATACAATGAGCAGTTCTTC; CDR3 protein: CASRQLAEYNEQFF
V gene: TRBV15; CDR3 length: 14; clone size: -; D gene: TRBD1; J gene: TRBJ2-2; CDR3 DNA: TGTGCCACCAGCAGACCGACAGGGACCGGGGAGCTGTTTTTT; CDR3 protein: CATSRPTGTGELFF
V gene: TRBV10-3; CDR3 length: 14; clone size: -; D gene: TRBD1; J gene: TRBJ2-7; CDR3 DNA: TGTGCCATCAGTGATGCAGGGGGCTCCTACGAGCAGTACTTC; CDR3 protein: CAISDAGGSYEQYF